This T cell receptor beta chain was documented in a study of blood T cell repertoires in COVID-19. Measured with immunoSEQ multiplex PCR; TCRdb has only the in-frame clones, and not every one. The sample shows about 68,000 clones, about 74% of them seen only once. The CDR3 is 16 amino acids. The germline gives CDR1 SGHVS, CDR2 FQNEAQ. V gave up 2 bases and J gave up 7 bases; unmatched junction bases: 10. This clonotype was sampled from a human donor in a cohort sampled during active COVID-19. The sample comprised peripheral blood. The chain uses TRBV7-8 and TRBJ2-1; TRBD2 agrees at 8 bases. The DNA of the CDR3 is TGTGCCAGCAGCTTACGTCTTAGCGGGATGTTGAATGAGCAGTTCTTC. It codes for CASSLRLSGMLNEQFF.